This TCR beta chain originates from a study of CD8 T cells in Susac syndrome. It was with random hexamers that roughly 0.45 to 1 ug RNA was reverse transcribed. TCRdb reanalysed the immunoSEQ multiplex PCR reads using MiXCR and keeps one entry per CDR3 protein. The repertoire holds around 200,000 distinct CDR3 sequences, with approximately 95% as singletons. CDR1 SGHVS and CDR2 FQNEAQ come from the germline V gene. CDR3 length: 17 residues. J was trimmed by 7 bases and V by 6 bases; bases with no gene match: 15. V and J are TRBV7-8 and TRBJ2-3; 11 positions match TRBD2. This TCR was sampled from a human donor with Susac syndrome. The sequenced sample was CD4+ T cells from PBMCs. The DNA for the CDR3 is TGTGCCAGCAGGCCCGCCGGGACTAGCGGTCCCCCTTATACGCAGTATTTT. Its translation: CASRPAGTSGPPYTQYF.